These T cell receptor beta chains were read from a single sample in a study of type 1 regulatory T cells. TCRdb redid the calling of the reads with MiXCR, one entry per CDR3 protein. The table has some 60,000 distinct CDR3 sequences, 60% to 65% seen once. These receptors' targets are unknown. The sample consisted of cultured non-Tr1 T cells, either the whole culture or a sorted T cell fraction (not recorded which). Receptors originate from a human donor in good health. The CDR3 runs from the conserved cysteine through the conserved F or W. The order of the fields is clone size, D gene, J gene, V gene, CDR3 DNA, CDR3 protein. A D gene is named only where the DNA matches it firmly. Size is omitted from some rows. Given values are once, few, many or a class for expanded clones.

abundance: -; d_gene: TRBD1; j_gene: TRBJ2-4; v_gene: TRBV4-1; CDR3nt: TGCGCCAGCAGCCCAGGATACGGACAGGGCCTAGCCAAAAACATTCAGTACTTC; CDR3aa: CASSPGYGQGLAKNIQYF
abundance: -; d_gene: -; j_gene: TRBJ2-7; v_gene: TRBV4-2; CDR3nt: TGTGCCAGCAGCCAAGATGAAGGAGTCTCCGAGCAGTACTTC; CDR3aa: CASSQDEGVSEQYF
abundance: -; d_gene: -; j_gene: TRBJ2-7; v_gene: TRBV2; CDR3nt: TGTGCCAGCAGTGTACGGGGCAGGAGTTCCTACGAGCAGTACTTC; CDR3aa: CASSVRGRSSYEQYF
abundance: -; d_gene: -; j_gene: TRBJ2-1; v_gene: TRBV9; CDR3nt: TGTGCCAGCAGCGTAGGGGGAATGGACAATGAGCAGTTCTTC; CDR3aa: CASSVGGMDNEQFF
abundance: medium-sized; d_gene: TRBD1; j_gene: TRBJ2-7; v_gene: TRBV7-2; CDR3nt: TGTGCCAGCAGCCCAGACTTCGGGACAGACTACGAGCAGTACTTC; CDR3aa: CASSPDFGTDYEQYF
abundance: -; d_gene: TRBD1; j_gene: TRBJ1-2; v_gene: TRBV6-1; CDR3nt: TGTGCCTCCTTCCCGGACAGGGGGCTGCCGGCCCCAGGCTACACCTTC; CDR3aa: CASFPDRGLPAPGYTF
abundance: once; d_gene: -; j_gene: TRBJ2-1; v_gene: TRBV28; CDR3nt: TGTGCCAGCAGTTGGGGTGACCCAAACAATGAGCAGTTCTTC; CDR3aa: CASSWGDPNNEQFF
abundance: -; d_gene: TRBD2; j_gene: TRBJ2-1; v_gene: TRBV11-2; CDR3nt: TGTGCCAGCAGCTTAGGACTAGCGGGAGTACATGAGCAGTTCTTC; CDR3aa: CASSLGLAGVHEQFF
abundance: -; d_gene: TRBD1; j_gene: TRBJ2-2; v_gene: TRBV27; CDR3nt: TGTGCCAGCAGTTCCGACAGGGTGGTGGAAGGGGAGCTGTTTTTT; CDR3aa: CASSSDRVVEGELFF
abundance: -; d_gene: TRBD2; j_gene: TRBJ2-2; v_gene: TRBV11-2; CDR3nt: TGTGCCAGCAGGCCACTAGCGGGGGTGAACACCGGGGAGCTGTTTTTT; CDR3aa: CASRPLAGVNTGELFF
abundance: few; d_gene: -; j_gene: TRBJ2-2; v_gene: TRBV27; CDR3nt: TGTGCCAGCAGTTTAGAAGTCACCGGGGAGCTGTTTTTT; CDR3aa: CASSLEVTGELFF
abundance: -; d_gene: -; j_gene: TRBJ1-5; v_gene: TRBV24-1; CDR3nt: TGTGCCACCAGTGACGTGTCTCAGGGGTCGGATCAGCCCCAGCATTTT; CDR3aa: CATSDVSQGSDQPQHF
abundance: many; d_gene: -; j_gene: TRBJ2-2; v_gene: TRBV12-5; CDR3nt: TGTGCTAGTGGTTTGGTCCAAGCGGACACCGGGGAGCTGTTTTTT; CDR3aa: CASGLVQADTGELFF
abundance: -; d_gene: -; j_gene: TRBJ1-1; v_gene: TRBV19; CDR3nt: TGTGCCAGTAGTATCACAGGGATCATGAACACTGAAGCTTTCTTT; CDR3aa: CASSITGIMNTEAFF
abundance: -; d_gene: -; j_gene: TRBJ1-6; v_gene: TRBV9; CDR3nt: TGTGCCAGCAGCGTTGGTAGGGGTAATTCACCCCTCCACTTT; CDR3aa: CASSVGRGNSPLHF
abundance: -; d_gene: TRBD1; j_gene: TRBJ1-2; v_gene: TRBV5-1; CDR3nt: TGCGCCAGCAGCATCTCCGGGACAGATGGCTACACCTTC; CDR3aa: CASSISGTDGYTF
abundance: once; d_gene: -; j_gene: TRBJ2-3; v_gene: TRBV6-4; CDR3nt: TGTGCCAGCAGTGACTCGAGGGGACCAGGCCAAGATACGCAGTATTTT; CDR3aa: CASSDSRGPGQDTQYF
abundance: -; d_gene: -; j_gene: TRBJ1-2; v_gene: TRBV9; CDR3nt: TGTGCCAGCAGCGTAGACAGGACCTTTCGCTATGGCTACACCTTC; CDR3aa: CASSVDRTFRYGYTF
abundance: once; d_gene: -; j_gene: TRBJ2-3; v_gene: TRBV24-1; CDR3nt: TGTGCCACCCTCCTCCCGGGTTCGGCAGATACGCAGTATTTT; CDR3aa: CATLLPGSADTQYF
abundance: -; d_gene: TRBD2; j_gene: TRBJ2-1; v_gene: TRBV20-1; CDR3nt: TGCAGTGCTAGAGGAGGTGTGGTAGCGGGGGAATCCTACAATGAGCAGTTCTTC; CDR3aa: CSARGGVVAGESYNEQFF
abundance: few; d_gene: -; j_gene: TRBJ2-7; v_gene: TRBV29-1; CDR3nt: TGCAGCGCAAACGACGGATCCTACGAGCAGTACTTC; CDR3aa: CSANDGSYEQYF
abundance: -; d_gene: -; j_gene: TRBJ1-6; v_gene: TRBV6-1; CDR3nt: TGTGCCAGCTCTAGGGGTTTCAACTATAATTCACCCCTCCACTTT; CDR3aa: CASSRGFNYNSPLHF
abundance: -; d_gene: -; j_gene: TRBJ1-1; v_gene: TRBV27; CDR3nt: TGTGCCACCGTGGGGGCAGGCACTGAAGCTTTCTTT; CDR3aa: CATVGAGTEAFF
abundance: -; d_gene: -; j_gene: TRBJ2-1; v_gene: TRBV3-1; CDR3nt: TGTGCCAGCAGCCAAGCCTCGGGGGCAGATACCTACAATGAGCAGTTCTTC; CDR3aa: CASSQASGADTYNEQFF
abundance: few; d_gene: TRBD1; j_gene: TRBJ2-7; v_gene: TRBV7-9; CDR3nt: TGTGCCAGCAGCGCTTGGGGGACAGGGACCTACGAGCAGTACTTC; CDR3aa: CASSAWGTGTYEQYF
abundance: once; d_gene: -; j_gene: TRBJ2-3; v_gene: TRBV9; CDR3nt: TGTGCCAGCAGCGTATCAAGCGGAGACACAGATACGCAGTATTTT; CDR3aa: CASSVSSGDTDTQYF
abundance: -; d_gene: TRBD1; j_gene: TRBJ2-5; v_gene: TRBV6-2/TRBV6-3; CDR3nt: TGTGCCAGCAGGTGGACAGGGGCAAAAGAGACCCAGTACTTC; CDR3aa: CASRWTGAKETQYF
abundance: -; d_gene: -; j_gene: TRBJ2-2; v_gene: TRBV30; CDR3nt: TGTGCCAGGACGGCCCTAGCCGGCACCGGGGAGCTGTTTTTT; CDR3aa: CARTALAGTGELFF
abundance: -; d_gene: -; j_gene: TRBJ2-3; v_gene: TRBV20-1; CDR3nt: TGCAGTGCTAGAGATATTGGCCTGACAAGCACAGATACGCAGTATTTT; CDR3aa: CSARDIGLTSTDTQYF
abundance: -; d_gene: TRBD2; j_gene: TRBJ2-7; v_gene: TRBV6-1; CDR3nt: TGTGCCAGCAGGAGAGGGAGCGGGAGTAGCTACGAGCAGTACTTC; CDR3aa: CASRRGSGSSYEQYF
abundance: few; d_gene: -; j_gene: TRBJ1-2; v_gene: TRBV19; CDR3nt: TGTGCCACCACCCCGATGGACAGCAACTATGGCTACACCTTC; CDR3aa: CATTPMDSNYGYTF
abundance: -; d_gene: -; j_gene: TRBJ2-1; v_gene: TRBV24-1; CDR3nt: TGTGCCACCAGTGACCAAGGGGTAAAACAGTTCTTC; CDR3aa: CATSDQGVKQFF
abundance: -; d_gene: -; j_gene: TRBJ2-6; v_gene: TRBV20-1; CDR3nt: TGCAGTTCCCGAATCCCAGGAGATTCCTCTGGGGCCAACGTCCTGACTTTC; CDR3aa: CSSRIPGDSSGANVLTF
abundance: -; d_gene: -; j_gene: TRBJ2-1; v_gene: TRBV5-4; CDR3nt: TGTGCCAGCAGCTTGTTCCAGGCAACAGATTACAATGAGCAGTTCTTC; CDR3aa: CASSLFQATDYNEQFF
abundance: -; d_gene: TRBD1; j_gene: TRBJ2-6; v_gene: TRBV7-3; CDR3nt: TGTGCCAGCAGCTCGACAGGGGCGGGTGGGGCCAACGTCCTGACTTTC; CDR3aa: CASSSTGAGGANVLTF
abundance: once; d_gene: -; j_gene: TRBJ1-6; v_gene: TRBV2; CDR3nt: TGTGCCAGCAGGTGGTCTAGGAACAAGTATGAGGATTCACCCCTCCACTTT; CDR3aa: CASRWSRNKYEDSPLHF
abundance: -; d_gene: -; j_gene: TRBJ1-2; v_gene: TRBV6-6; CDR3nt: TGTGCCAGCAGTTACGATCAAAGAGGGAGTGGCTACACCTTC; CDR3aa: CASSYDQRGSGYTF
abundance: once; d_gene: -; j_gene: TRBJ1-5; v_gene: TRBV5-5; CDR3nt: TGTGCCAGCAGCTCCTCTACCCCGGACAGCTTCAATCAGCCCCAGCATTTT; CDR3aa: CASSSSTPDSFNQPQHF
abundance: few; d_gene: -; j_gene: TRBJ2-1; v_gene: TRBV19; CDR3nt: TGTGCCAGTTCCCCCGGGGCCTCACGGGGATCCTACAATGAGCAGTTCTTC; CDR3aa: CASSPGASRGSYNEQFF
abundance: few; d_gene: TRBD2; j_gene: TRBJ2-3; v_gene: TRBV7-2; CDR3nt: TGTGCCAGCAGCTTAGGGACTAGCGGGAGGGCCACAGATACGCAGTATTTT; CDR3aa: CASSLGTSGRATDTQYF
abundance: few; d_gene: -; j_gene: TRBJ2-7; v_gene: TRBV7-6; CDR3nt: TGTGCCAGCAGCTTAGGTTACCAAACCTACGAGCAGTACTTC; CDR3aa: CASSLGYQTYEQYF
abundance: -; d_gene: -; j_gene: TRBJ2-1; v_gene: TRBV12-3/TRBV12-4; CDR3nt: TGTGCCAGCAGTTTGCCCCAGGGGCACAATGAGCAGTTCTTC; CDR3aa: CASSLPQGHNEQFF
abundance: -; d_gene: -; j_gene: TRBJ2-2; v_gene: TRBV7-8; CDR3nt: TGTGCCAGCAGCGCCCGGCGACAGGGACTAAACACCGGGGAGCTGTTTTTT; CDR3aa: CASSARRQGLNTGELFF
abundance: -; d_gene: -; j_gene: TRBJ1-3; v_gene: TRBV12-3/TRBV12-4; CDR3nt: TGTGCCAGCACGTTTGGGCACCTAGGAAACACCATATATTTT; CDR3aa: CASTFGHLGNTIYF